The 2 T cell receptor beta chains listed next were all sequenced from one sample in a study of T cell responses to AZD1222 COVID-19 vaccine. Repertoires were generated with immunoSEQ multiplex PCR, while TCRdb's copy carries only in-frame clones and drops some. Of some 250,000 clones in the sample, almost 95% were seen once. The specimen comprised peripheral blood, sampled 28 days after the second AZD1222 dose. The receptors come from an adult who received the AZD1222 COVID-19 vaccine.

CDR3 coding DNA: TGTGCCAGCAGAGATAGTAGCGGGGCCCCTTCCGTGCAGTACTTC. Translated, it gives CASRDSSGAPSVQYF. The V gene is TRBV7-2, the J gene TRBJ2-7; 8 positions agree with TRBD2. Germline CDR1 is SGHTA and CDR2 is FQGNSA. J lost 9 bases, V lost 6 bases, and 16 bases had no gene match. The CDR3 loop spans 15 amino acids.

V is TRBV7-2 and J is TRBJ2-7; 11 bases line up with TRBD1. V lost 5 bases, J lost 10 bases, and 7 bases stayed unmatched. The length of the CDR3 is 13 residues. Germline lookup yields CDR1 SGHTA and CDR2 FQGNSA. The CDR3 nucleotides read TGTGCCAGCAGCCAGGGACAGGGGGGAGAACAGTACTTC. It encodes CASSQGQGGEQYF.